The 2 T cell receptor beta chains given below trace back to one sample, sequenced in a study of CD8 T cells in Susac syndrome. Random hexamers served to reverse transcribe about 0.5 to 1 ug RNA. TCRdb itself ran the immunoSEQ multiplex PCR reads through MiXCR, one entry per CDR3 protein. The table has approximately 300,000 distinct CDR3 sequences, 89% seen once. The sequenced sample was CD8+ T cells from PBMCs. These TCRs come from a human donor with multiple sclerosis.

The rearrangement uses TRBV7-9 and TRBJ2-1, with D uncertain. This CDR3 is built from 15 residues. The germline V gene has CDR1 SEHNR and CDR2 FQNEAQ (reference sequence). V was trimmed by 4 bases and J by 5 bases, leaving 15 bases between them. The CDR3 protein is CASSSITLTDNEQFF. The DNA for the CDR3 is TGTGCCAGCAGCTCAATTACACTGACCGACAATGAGCAGTTCTTC.

The V call is TRBV25-1, the J call TRBJ2-4; TRBD2 agrees at 8 bases. Germline V CDR1 and CDR2: MGHDK, SYGVNS. There are 17 residues in the CDR3. With V trimmed by 2 bases and J by 2 bases, 8 bases remained unmatched. The CDR3 DNA reads TGTGCCAGCAGTGAAGTACCGCGGGAGGATACCAAAAACATTCAGTACTTC. It encodes CASSEVPREDTKNIQYF.